Shown below are 31 T cell receptor beta chains from a single sample sequenced in a study of early T cells in non-severe SARS-CoV-2 infection (dated by TCRdb to about 2021). The library came from 5' RACE. TCRdb names NextSeq 500 as the instrument used. The public sequencing data were trimmed at Q25 with fastp and processed into clonotypes with MiXCR by TCRdb, which kept only in-frame beta chains. When rows share a CDR3 protein, they turn into one entry using the most common DNA and genes. Here the sample has 20,000 to 25,000 distinct CDR3 sequences; approximately 4.5% occur a single time. The ten largest make up around 21% of the sample. Input material: whole blood. The receptors derive from an adult who was a healthcare worker with PCR-confirmed SARS-CoV-2 infection or an uninfected control (not recorded which).

This clonotype was recorded many times. This sequence joins TRBV7-9 and TRBJ1-1; the match to TRBD1 covers 7 bases. V lost 5 bases and J lost 6; bases outside the gene matches: 6. The CDR3 consists of 13 residues. Germline CDR1 reads SEHNR; CDR2 reads FQNEAQ (reference sequence). The CDR3 loop reads CASSPSTGAEAFF. The DNA for the CDR3 is TGTGCCAGCAGCCCCTCAACAGGGGCTGAAGCTTTCTTT. The entire variable domain, with the rest obtained from reference TRBV7-9 and TRBJ1-1, is as follows: DTGVSQNPRHKITKRGQNVTFRCDPISEHNRLYWYRQTLGQGPEFLTYFQNEAQLEKSRLLSDRFSAERPKGSFSTLEIQRTEQGDSAMYLCASSPSTGAEAFFGQGTRLTVV.

Ten or more counts support this clonotype. The chain is built from TRBV7-6 and TRBJ1-1, with D unresolved. CDR3 length: 15 residues. V lost 2 bases to trimming and J lost 3 bases, with 13 bases between them. Germline V CDR1 and CDR2: SGHVS, FNYEAQ. In DNA, the CDR3 is TGTGCCAGCAGCTTAACGGCCCCAATTGACACTGAAGCTTTCTTT. Translation gives CASSLTAPIDTEAFF.

This clonotype was picked up many times. V is TRBV29-1 and J is TRBJ1-5, with D maybe TRBD1 (5 bases). The CDR3 length is 13 residues. The V end was cut by 7 bases, the J end by 2 bases, with 12 bases between. Germline V CDR1 and CDR2: SQVTM, ANQGSEA. The chain's CDR3 is CSARDGGNQPQHF. CDR3 coding DNA: TGCAGCGCCAGGGACGGGGGCAATCAGCCCCAGCATTTT.

J is TRBJ2-7 and V is TRBV7-9; TRBD1 matches 7 bases. V shed 5 bases and J 2 bases; nucleotides not matched to a gene: 6. The CDR3 spans 14 residues. Germline values: CDR1 SEHNR, CDR2 FQNEAQ (reference sequence). CDR3 bases: TGTGCCAGCAGCCCCCGACAGGGTACCTACGAGCAGTACTTC. It codes for CASSPRQGTYEQYF.

This clonotype was counted many times. The V call is TRBV19, the J call TRBJ2-5; 14 bases align to TRBD2. Per the germline V gene, CDR1 is LNHDA and CDR2 is SQIVND (reference sequence). With V trimmed by 4 bases and J by 5 bases, 9 bases remained unmatched. This CDR3 comprises 17 residues. The CDR3 loop reads CASSTGTSGSFAETQYF. The CDR3 DNA follows: TGTGCCAGTAGTACCGGGACTAGCGGGAGTTTCGCTGAGACCCAGTACTTC.

This clonotype was observed many times. This chain connects TRBV2 to TRBJ1-4; no reliable D call. V lost 6 bases, J lost 5 bases, and 7 bases lay in between. The germline V gene encodes CDR1 SNHLY and CDR2 FYNNEI. The CDR3 has 12 amino acids. DNA for the CDR3: TGTGCCAGCAGGGGTTACAATGAAAAACTGTTTTTT. Its translation: CASRGYNEKLFF.

This clonotype was counted many times. This chain links TRBV19 with TRBJ1-5; D may be TRBD1 (5 bases). V shed 5 bases and J shed 6 bases, with 11 bases lying between them. Germline CDR1 reads LNHDA; CDR2 reads SQIVND (reference sequence). The CDR3 consists of 13 residues. In DNA form, the CDR3 reads TGTGCCAGTAGTTCCCGAAGGGGTCAGCCCCAGCATTTT. Protein product: CASSSRRGQPQHF.

This clonotype has a count of ten or more. The chain joins TRBV7-6 to TRBJ2-2; the D gene is possibly TRBD2 (5 bases). In germline, CDR1 is SGHVS, CDR2 FNYEAQ. With 5 bases removed from V and 1 base from J, the gap between germline ends came to 11 bases. This CDR3 spans 15 amino acids. The CDR3 here is CASSPGSRNTGELFF. The CDR3 DNA sequence: TGTGCCAGCAGCCCGGGGAGTAGGAACACCGGGGAGCTGTTTTTT.

This clonotype showed up many times. The rearrangement joins TRBV7-6 to TRBJ2-1, with TRBD2 matching 10 bases. The germline V gene encodes CDR1 SGHVS and CDR2 FNYEAQ. The CDR3 sequence is 14 residues long. Unmatched junction bases numbered 8, after V lost 6 bases and J lost 9 bases. CDR3: CASRDPSGSPEQFF. The CDR3 region has the DNA TGTGCCAGCAGGGACCCTAGCGGGAGCCCTGAGCAGTTCTTC.

This clonotype has a handful of counts. The chain recombines TRBV3-1 with TRBJ1-3, with TRBD1 identical over 8 bases. The germline V gene has CDR1 LGHDT and CDR2 YNNKEL (reference sequence). The CDR3 length is 20 residues. Trimming took 1 base from V and 0 from J; bases not matched to a gene: 14. This CDR3 reads CASSQVHRGFLRSSGNTIYF. CDR3 DNA sequence: TGTGCCAGCAGCCAAGTCCACAGGGGGTTCCTACGTAGCTCTGGAAACACCATATATTTT.

This chain uses TRBV28 with TRBJ2-3; possible D gene TRBD1, 7 bases. Germline V gives CDR1 MDHEN, CDR2 SYDVKM. Trimming pared 5 bases from V and 3 bases from J, leaving 12 bases between. This CDR3 spans 14 amino acids. The CDR3 protein is CASSQGGATDTQYF. In DNA, the CDR3 is TGTGCCAGCAGTCAGGGGGGCGCGACAGATACGCAGTATTTT.

This clonotype showed up many times. The rearrangement joins TRBV12-3 or TRBV12-4 to TRBJ2-5; the D call may be TRBD1 or TRBD2 (7 bases each). Trimming took 4 bases from V and 5 from J, leaving 11 bases between them. This CDR3 spans 13 amino acids. The CDR3 protein is CASSYRGGETQYF. The CDR3 nucleotides read TGTGCCAGCAGTTACAGGGGAGGGGAGACCCAGTACTTC.

The sample holds many counts of this clonotype. The chain combines TRBV12-3 or TRBV12-4 with TRBJ1-2; 9 nucleotides align to TRBD1. With 7 bases clipped from V and 3 bases from J, the junction kept 9 bases outside the gene matches. The CDR3 sequence is 15 residues long. The CDR3 spells CASKPDGQGHYGYTF. The CDR3 nucleotides read TGTGCCAGCAAACCCGACGGACAGGGGCACTATGGCTACACCTTC.

This clonotype has at least ten counts. V is TRBV6-2 or TRBV6-3 and J is TRBJ1-1; D is undetermined. The CDR3 is made up of 12 amino acids. V was clipped by 6 bases and J by 3 bases, with 8 bases between them. Per germline, CDR1 MNHEY and CDR2 SVGEGT. The CDR3: CASSRPYTEAFF. Written as DNA, the CDR3 is TGTGCCAGCAGCCGACCTTACACTGAAGCTTTCTTT.

This clonotype has ten or more counts. The rearrangement links TRBV2 to TRBJ2-7; no clear D gene. Trimming shortened V by 2 bases and J by 4 bases, and 12 bases separated the two germline ends. CDR3 length equals 14 residues. The germline V gene has CDR1 SNHLY and CDR2 FYNNEI. The CDR3 protein is CASSEMMAGYEQYF. The CDR3 DNA reads as TGTGCCAGCAGTGAAATGATGGCCGGATACGAGCAGTACTTC. Together with reference TRBV2 and TRBJ2-7, the CDR3 gives the full variable domain: EPEVTQTPSHQVTQMGQEVILRCVPISNHLYFYWYRQILGQKVEFLVSFYNNEISEKSEIFDDQFSVERPDGSNFTLKIRSTKLEDSAMYFCASSEMMAGYEQYFGPGTRLTVT.

This clonotype showed up many times. V is TRBV20-1 and J is TRBJ2-1, with D unclear. Trimming cost V 3 bases and J 6 bases, with 18 bases left between them. Per germline, CDR1 DFQATT and CDR2 SNEGSKA (reference sequence). The CDR3 is 15 residues long. The CDR3 spells CSARSPWSSFNEQFF. The CDR3 nucleotides are TGCAGTGCTAGGTCCCCCTGGAGTAGTTTCAATGAGCAGTTCTTC.

This clonotype was counted a few times. V usage is TRBV6-5 and J usage is TRBJ1-4, with D maybe TRBD1 (5 bases). In germline, CDR1 is MNHEY, CDR2 SVGAGI. The CDR3 runs 13 residues. The V end was cut by 5 bases, the J end by 5 bases, with 9 bases between. CDR3 residues: CASSPRQNEKLFF. DNA of the CDR3: TGTGCCAGCAGTCCGCGACAGAATGAAAAACTGTTTTTT.

The sample holds many counts of this clonotype. The rearrangement uses TRBV10-3 and TRBJ1-2; no clear D gene. CDR1 is ENHRY, CDR2 SYGVKD, per germline. This CDR3 has 13 residues. V was pared by 4 bases and J by 4 bases, with 10 bases between. The CDR3 bases are TGTGCCATCAGTGGTCGGGCAGTCTATGGCTACACCTTC. Encoded protein: CAISGRAVYGYTF.

This clonotype was seen ten or more times. The chain couples TRBV6-6 to TRBJ1-1; TRBD1 matches 7 bases. J gave up 1 base and V 4 bases, and 3 bases lay outside the gene matches. The CDR3 sequence is 14 residues long. Per germline, CDR1 MNHNY and CDR2 SVGAGI (reference sequence). CDR3 protein: CASSFQGGNTEAFF. The CDR3 DNA follows: TGTGCCAGCAGTTTTCAGGGGGGGAACACTGAAGCTTTCTTT.

The rearrangement uses TRBV6-4 and TRBJ1-2; D perhaps matches TRBD1 (5 bases). Germline assignment: CDR1 MRHNA and CDR2 SNTAGT. The length of the CDR3 is 14 residues. V lost 0 bases, J lost 6 bases, and 11 bases lay in between. CDR3 protein: CASSDSVGAHGYTF. CDR3 nucleotides: TGTGCCAGCAGTGACTCGGTCGGGGCCCATGGCTACACCTTC.

This clonotype was detected ten times or more. The genes are TRBV5-4 and TRBJ1-2; D ambiguous. The V and J ends lost 3 bases and 4 bases respectively, with 22 bases between them. The CDR3 is 17 residues long. Germline V gene data show CDR1 as SGHNT and CDR2 as YYREEE (reference sequence). In nucleotides, the CDR3 is TGTGCCAGCAGCTCCCGTGCGGGGAGAAGTGGAGGCTATGGCTACACCTTC. This encodes CASSSRAGRSGGYGYTF.

This clonotype showed up many times. V and J are TRBV28 and TRBJ2-2, with D maybe TRBD2 (5 bases). This CDR3 has 15 amino acids. Germline V gene sequence: CDR1 MDHEN, CDR2 SYDVKM. The V end was cut by 4 bases, the J end by 7 bases, with 16 bases between. The DNA of the CDR3 is TGTGCCAGCAGTTCTAGCCTGAGAGTGAGCGGGGAGCTGTTTTTT. Encoded protein: CASSSSLRVSGELFF.

This clonotype has a count of ten or more. DNA for the CDR3: TGTGCCAGCAGCTTCGATGACAGGGGGACCTACGAGCAGTACTTC. Amino acids: CASSFDDRGTYEQYF. The V and J genes are TRBV11-2 and TRBJ2-7, with 9 bases aligning to TRBD1. Trimming removed 3 bases from V and 2 bases from J; junction bases left unmatched: 5. Looked up from germline, CDR1 is SGHAT and CDR2 is FQNNGV. The CDR3 runs to 15 residues.

This clonotype appeared many times. The genes are TRBV7-2 and TRBJ2-5, with D perhaps TRBD2 (6 bases). Germline V gene data show CDR1 as SGHTA and CDR2 as FQGNSA. Trimming took off 5 bases at V and 4 bases at J, with 20 bases between the two ends. The CDR3 spans 16 residues. CDR3: CASSAGRPRNRETQYF. The CDR3 region has the DNA TGTGCCAGCAGCGCGGGACGGCCCCGCAACCGAGAGACCCAGTACTTC. Full variable domain (missing parts from reference TRBV7-2 and TRBJ2-5): GAGVSQSPSNKVTEKGKDVELRCDPISGHTALYWYRQSLGQGLEFLIYFQGNSAPDKSGLPSDRFSAERTGGSVSTLTIQRTQQEDSAVYLCASSAGRPRNRETQYFGPGTRLLVL.

This clonotype was counted a few times. The gene calls are TRBV7-2 and TRBJ1-6; maybe TRBD1 (6 bases). V was trimmed by 3 bases and J by 10 bases, leaving 13 bases between them. The CDR3 runs 14 residues. From germline, CDR1 is SGHTA and CDR2 FQGNSA. In DNA form, the CDR3 reads TGTGCCAGCAGCTTCTCAGGGGTACAATCACCCCTCCACTTT. The encoded protein is CASSFSGVQSPLHF.

The sample holds many counts of this clonotype. The V call is TRBV28, the J call TRBJ2-1, with D possibly being TRBD1 (8 bases). The CDR3 is 15 amino acids. V was shortened by 5 bases and J by 4 bases, with 15 bases between the two germline ends. Germline CDR1 reads MDHEN; CDR2 reads SYDVKM. CDR3 region: CASSQQGGSYNEQFF. The CDR3 nucleotides are TGTGCCAGCAGTCAACAGGGGGGGTCGTACAATGAGCAGTTCTTC.

Within the sample, this clonotype is medium-sized. The chain links TRBV20-1 to TRBJ1-5; 7 bases are a match to TRBD1. This CDR3 is built from 14 residues. Unmatched junction bases numbered 10, after V lost 6 bases and J lost 5 bases. CDR1 is DFQATT and CDR2 is SNEGSKA in the germline V gene (reference sequence). The CDR3 nucleotides are TGCAGTGCATCGACAGGGTCACTTCATCAGCCCCAGCATTTT. Its protein product is CSASTGSLHQPQHF.

The V gene is TRBV5-4, the J gene TRBJ1-2; tentatively, D is TRBD1 (6 bases). The length of the CDR3 is 15 residues. Germline V lookup: CDR1 SGHNT, CDR2 YYREEE (reference sequence). Trimming removed 3 bases at V and 5 bases at J, with 17 bases between. Here the CDR3 reads CASSSPGASGYGYTF. The CDR3 DNA is TGTGCCAGCAGCTCGCCGGGGGCGTCAGGGTATGGCTACACCTTC. The full variable domain, in which reference TRBV5-4 and TRBJ1-2 provide the parts outside the CDR3, is ETGVTQSPTHLIKTRGQQVTLRCSSQSGHNTVSWYQQALGQGPQFIFQYYREEENGRGNFPPRFSGLQFPNYSSELNVNALELDDSALYLCASSSPGASGYGYTFGSGTRLTVV.

This clonotype was recorded a few times. The gene calls are TRBV7-2 and TRBJ2-7; D unresolved. The CDR3 is 14 amino acids. V was shortened by 3 bases and J by 3 bases, with 12 bases between the two germline ends. Germline CDR1 and CDR2: SGHTA and FQGNSA. The DNA for the CDR3 is TGTGCCAGCAGCTTTTTCGCGGAGTACTACGAGCAGTACTTC. Encoded protein: CASSFFAEYYEQYF. The full variable domain, rest sourced from reference TRBV7-2 and TRBJ2-7, is GAGVSQSPSNKVTEKGKDVELRCDPISGHTALYWYRQSLGQGLEFLIYFQGNSAPDKSGLPSDRFSAERTGGSVSTLTIQRTQQEDSAVYLCASSFFAEYYEQYFGPGTRLTVT.

This clonotype was recorded many times. The V call is TRBV2, the J call TRBJ2-2; D unclear. In germline, CDR1 is SNHLY, CDR2 FYNNEI. Trimming left V 5 bases short and J 1 base short, with 11 bases between. The CDR3 covers 15 residues. CDR3 DNA: TGTGCCAGCAGTCGTCGTGAGGTGAACACCGGGGAGCTGTTTTTT. Translating it yields CASSRREVNTGELFF.

This clonotype was detected ten times or more. The genes are TRBV6-2 or TRBV6-3 and TRBJ1-5, with a possible D match to TRBD1 (5 bases). The V and J ends lost 6 bases and 4 bases respectively, with 16 bases between them. The germline CDR1 and CDR2 sequences are MNHEY and SVGEGT. This CDR3 comprises 15 residues. This CDR3 reads CASRSQQAPNQPQHF. CDR3 bases: TGTGCCAGCAGATCCCAACAGGCACCGAATCAGCCCCAGCATTTT.